This T cell receptor (beta chain) was identified in a study of spatial heterogeneity in lung cancer. Study background: The average count in raw reads for each unique TCR and UMI combination exceeded 8.5 appearances.

Documented time point: sample taken at primary tumor resection. No cell sorting; template was whole RNA from tumor, lung tissue or PBMC. Samples came from roughly 72 TRACERx patients with untreated early-stage lung cancer. The study tagged each TCR cDNA molecule with a unique molecular identifier. A single record per CDR3 protein comes from TCRdb applying MiXCR to the 5' RACE reads. The sample shows about 15,000 distinct CDR3 sequences, 9.5% to 14% of them seen only once. V was trimmed by 5 bases and J by 1 base, leaving 9 bases between them. CDR3 length equals 15 residues. This clonotype was seen many times.

This sequence joins TRBV12-3 or TRBV12-4 and TRBJ2-6; D gene unclear. Sequenced material: PBMCs, taken at surgery. This receptor was identified in a female donor with early-stage non-small cell lung cancer. The CDR3 reads CASSGKSSGANVLTF. For the CDR3, the DNA is TGTGCCAGCAGTGGAAAATCTTCTGGGGCCAACGTCCTGACTTTC.